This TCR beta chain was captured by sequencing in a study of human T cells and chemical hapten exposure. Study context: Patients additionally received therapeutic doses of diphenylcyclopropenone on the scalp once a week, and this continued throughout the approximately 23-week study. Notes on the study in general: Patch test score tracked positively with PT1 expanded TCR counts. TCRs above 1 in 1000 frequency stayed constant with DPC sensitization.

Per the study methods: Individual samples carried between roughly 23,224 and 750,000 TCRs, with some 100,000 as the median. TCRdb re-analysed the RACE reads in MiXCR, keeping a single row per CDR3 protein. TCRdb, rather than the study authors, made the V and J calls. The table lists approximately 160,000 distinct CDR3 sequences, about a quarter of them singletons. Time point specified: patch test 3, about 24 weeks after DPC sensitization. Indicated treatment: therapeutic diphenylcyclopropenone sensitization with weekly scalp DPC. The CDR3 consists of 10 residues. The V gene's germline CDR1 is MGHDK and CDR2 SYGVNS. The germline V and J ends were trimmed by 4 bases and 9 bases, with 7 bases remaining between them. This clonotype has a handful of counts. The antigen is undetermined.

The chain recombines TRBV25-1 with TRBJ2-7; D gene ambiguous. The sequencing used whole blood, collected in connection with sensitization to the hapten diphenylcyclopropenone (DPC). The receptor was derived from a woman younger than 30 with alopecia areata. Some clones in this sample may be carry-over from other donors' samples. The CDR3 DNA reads TGTGCCAGCAGTGGCCCCGGGCAGTACTTC. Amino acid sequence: CASSGPGQYF.